The 20 T cell receptor beta chains reported below all come from one sample, sequenced in a study of long-term antiretroviral therapy in people with HIV. Samples were assayed with immunoSEQ v3.0 at survey level. Repertoires were generated with immunoSEQ multiplex PCR, while TCRdb's copy carries only in-frame clones and drops some. The table records about 27,000 clones, 75% to 85% of them present only once. The material sequenced was unsorted PBMCs, taken 2.9 years after starting antiretroviral therapy. These receptors all stem from a man aged 45 to 65 with HIV.

The chain recombines TRBV11-2 with TRBJ1-6; D uncertain. The germline CDR1 and CDR2 sequences are SGHAT and FQNNGV. V was trimmed by 0 bases and J by 9 bases, leaving 6 bases between them. This CDR3 has 13 residues. The chain's CDR3 is CASSLDLGSPLHF. CDR3 nucleotides: TGTGCCAGCAGCTTAGATCTGGGTTCACCCCTCCACTTT.

This clone was found once. An end of the junction differs from the germline gene, which may be a read error. The chain links TRBV7-2 to TRBJ2-2; D remains ambiguous. The CDR3 is 13 residues long. Germline CDR1 reads SGHTA; CDR2 reads FQGNSA. CDR3 sequence reads: CASSLENIGELFF. In DNA form, the CDR3 reads TGTGCCAGCAGCTTAGAGAACATCGGGGAGCTGTTTTTT.

The CDR3 here is CASGSHGARVPEAFF. CDR3 coding DNA: TGTGCCAGCGGCTCCCACGGGGCGAGGGTCCCTGAAGCTTTCTTT. This chain connects TRBV7-9 to TRBJ1-1, with D possibly matching TRBD1 (5 bases). CDR3 length equals 15 residues. Germline V gene data show CDR1 as SEHNR and CDR2 as FQNEAQ (reference sequence). The ends were cut back, 8 bases at V and 6 bases at J, with 22 bases in the middle. Filled out from reference TRBV7-9 and TRBJ1-1, the complete variable domain reads DTGVSQNPRHKITKRGQNVTFRCDPISEHNRLYWYRQTLGQGPEFLTYFQNEAQLEKSRLLSDRFSAERPKGSFSTLEIQRTEQGDSAMYLCASGSHGARVPEAFFGQGTRLTVV.

The chain is built from TRBV9 and TRBJ1-1; weak D call: TRBD1 (6 bases). This CDR3 is built from 14 residues. The germline CDR1 and CDR2 sequences are SGDLS and YYNGEE. The V end was cut by 3 bases, the J end by 4 bases, with 13 bases between. This CDR3 reads CASSEGGLSTEAFF. Written as DNA, the CDR3 is TGTGCCAGCAGCGAAGGGGGGTTGAGCACTGAAGCTTTCTTT. Looking up the rest from reference TRBV9 and TRBJ1-1 gives the full variable domain: DSGVTQTPKHLITATGQRVTLRCSPRSGDLSVYWYQQSLDQGLQFLIQYYNGEERAKGNILERFSAQQFPDLHSELNLSSLELGDSALYFCASSEGGLSTEAFFGQGTRLTVV.

The chain links TRBV6-5 to TRBJ2-7, with D perhaps being TRBD1 or TRBD2 (5 bases each). Trimming removed 6 bases from V and 6 bases from J, with 12 bases in between. The germline gives CDR1 MNHEY, CDR2 SVGAGI. The CDR3 loop spans 12 amino acids. CDR3 nucleotides: TGTGCCAGCAGCCGCGACAGCGGCGAGCAGTACTTC. Its translation is CASSRDSGEQYF.

This chain connects TRBV7-9 to TRBJ2-7; D unresolved. Trimming left V 0 bases short and J 0 bases short, with 9 bases between. Germline CDR1 reads SEHNR; CDR2 reads FQNEAQ (reference sequence). The CDR3 has 15 residues. The CDR3 DNA reads TGTGCCAGCAGCTTAGCAACCGCAAACTCCTACGAGCAGTACTTC. This gives the protein CASSLATANSYEQYF.

The chain employs TRBV4-1 and TRBJ1-6, with 7 positions matching TRBD1. Per germline, CDR1 MGHRA and CDR2 YSYEKL. The CDR3 loop spans 16 amino acids. Trimming removed 0 bases from V and 2 bases from J; junction bases left unmatched: 1. This CDR3 is CASSQEGQAYNSPLHF. The CDR3 nucleotides read TGCGCCAGCAGCCAAGAAGGACAGGCCTATAATTCACCCCTCCACTTT.

This clone was seen just once. The chain joins TRBV2 to TRBJ1-2; tentative D call: TRBD1 (5 bases). The germline V gene encodes CDR1 SNHLY and CDR2 FYNNEI. There are 14 residues in the CDR3. V was pared by 8 bases and J by 8 bases, with 21 bases between. As DNA, the CDR3 is TGTGCCAGCTACTCTCCGGGACTTTCCTGGGGCTACACCTTC. Its translation is CASYSPGLSWGYTF.

The chain links TRBV6-1 to TRBJ2-3, with D uncertain. The germline V and J ends were trimmed by 4 bases and 9 bases, with 8 bases remaining between them. From germline, CDR1 is MNHNS and CDR2 SASEGT. This CDR3 spans 11 amino acids. For the CDR3, the DNA is TGTGCCAGCAGTGTTGAGTGGACGCAGTATTTT. Encoded protein: CASSVEWTQYF.

J is TRBJ2-5 and V is TRBV27; D possibly uses TRBD1 or TRBD2 (5 bases each). This CDR3 has 16 amino acids. The V and J ends lost 0 bases and 1 base respectively, with 12 bases between them. CDR1 is MNHEY and CDR2 is SMNVEV in the germline V gene (reference sequence). The CDR3 reads CASSLSGVLIQETQYF. The CDR3 coding sequence is TGTGCCAGCAGTTTATCGGGGGTGCTTATCCAAGAGACCCAGTACTTC.

Only a few counts were recorded for this clone. A junction boundary mismatches the germline segment, possibly from a read error. The rearrangement uses TRBV28 and TRBJ1-2; a possible D gene is TRBD1 (5 bases). The CDR3 extends over 12 amino acids. Germline V gene data show CDR1 as MDHEN and CDR2 as SYDVKM. CDR3 in amino acids: CASSPGPLLSSF. The CDR3 region has the DNA TGTGCCAGCAGCCCGGGGCCACTGCTTTCCTCCTTC.

In its sample, this clone was seen once. The chain combines TRBV7-2 with TRBJ1-1, with 7 bases matching TRBD1. J was trimmed by 2 bases and V by 3 bases; bases with no gene match: 12. CDR3 length equals 17 residues. Germline V gene data show CDR1 as SGHTA and CDR2 as FQGNSA. CDR3 coding DNA: TGTGCCAGCAGCTTTTCGGTTTCAGGGGGATTAAACACTGAAGCTTTCTTT. This translates into CASSFSVSGGLNTEAFF.

V gene TRBV7-2 combines with J gene TRBJ2-1; unclear D gene. The CDR3 contains 15 residues. With 1 base removed from V and 3 bases from J, the gap between germline ends came to 10 bases. Germline V lookup: CDR1 SGHTA, CDR2 FQGNSA. CDR3 nucleotide sequence: TGTGCCAGCAGCTTAGGGGAAGGGATCTACAATGAGCAGTTCTTC. It translates to CASSLGEGIYNEQFF.

V and J are TRBV7-9 and TRBJ1-1; D is unclear. CDR1 and CDR2 (germline): SEHNR, FQNEAQ (reference sequence). Trimming left V 5 bases short and J 4 bases short, with 8 bases between. The CDR3 has 12 residues. The CDR3 nucleotides are TGTGCCAGCAGCATAGTGGCCACTGAAGCTTTCTTT. Encoded protein: CASSIVATEAFF.

This clone was seen more than once but under ten times. This chain connects TRBV11-2 to TRBJ2-3; 12 nucleotides align to TRBD1. Germline CDR1 reads SGHAT; CDR2 reads FQNNGV. The CDR3 has 16 amino acids. The V gene end was trimmed by 5 bases and the J gene end by 4 bases; junction bases not matched to a gene: 7. CDR3 amino acids: CASSPAGTGGADTQYF. DNA for the CDR3: TGTGCCAGCAGCCCGGCCGGGACAGGGGGCGCAGATACGCAGTATTTT.

The chain joins TRBV19 to TRBJ2-7, with D hard to call. The V and J ends lost 4 bases and 4 bases respectively, with 5 bases between them. The CDR3 is 11 residues long. Looked up from germline, CDR1 is LNHDA and CDR2 is SQIVND (reference sequence). CDR3: CASSTGYEQYF. The DNA of the CDR3 is TGTGCCAGTAGTACCGGATACGAGCAGTACTTC.

The CDR3 sequence: CASSRGQGRTGELFF. CDR3 DNA sequence: TGCGCCAGCAGCCGGGGACAGGGGAGGACCGGGGAGCTGTTTTTT. This chain links TRBV5-1 with TRBJ2-2; 10 positions match TRBD1. CDR3 length: 15 residues. CDR1 is SGHRS, CDR2 YFSETQ, per germline. V was pared by 4 bases and J by 5 bases, with 5 bases of the junction left unmatched.

This clone was detected a few times. At one boundary the junction diverges from the germline segment, which might be a read error. V is TRBV7-7 and J is TRBJ2-7; perhaps D is TRBD1 or TRBD2 (5 bases each). This CDR3 has 13 residues. Germline V gene sequence: CDR1 SSHAT, CDR2 FNYEAQ (reference sequence). CDR3 coding DNA: TGTGCTAGCAGCCAAGGACACGGCGGGGAGCAGTACTTC. This translates into CASSQGHGGEQYF.

The chain uses TRBV5-1 and TRBJ2-7; maybe TRBD2 (5 bases). CDR1 and CDR2 from the germline V gene are SGHRS and YFSETQ. V gave up 4 bases and J gave up 3 bases, with 20 bases separating them. The CDR3 is 16 residues long. CDR3: CASSPAAGEGIYEQYF. The CDR3 bases are TGCGCCAGCAGCCCCGCTGCCGGGGAAGGGATCTACGAGCAGTACTTC.

This sequence joins TRBV7-8 and TRBJ1-4; D is perhaps TRBD1 (6 bases). The CDR3 consists of 15 residues. CDR1 SGHVS and CDR2 FQNEAQ come from the germline V gene. V lost 3 bases, J lost 7 bases, and 15 bases lay in between. The CDR3 DNA is TGTGCCAGCAGCTTTCTAAATACCAGGGGTGAAAAACTGTTTTTT. It specifies CASSFLNTRGEKLFF.